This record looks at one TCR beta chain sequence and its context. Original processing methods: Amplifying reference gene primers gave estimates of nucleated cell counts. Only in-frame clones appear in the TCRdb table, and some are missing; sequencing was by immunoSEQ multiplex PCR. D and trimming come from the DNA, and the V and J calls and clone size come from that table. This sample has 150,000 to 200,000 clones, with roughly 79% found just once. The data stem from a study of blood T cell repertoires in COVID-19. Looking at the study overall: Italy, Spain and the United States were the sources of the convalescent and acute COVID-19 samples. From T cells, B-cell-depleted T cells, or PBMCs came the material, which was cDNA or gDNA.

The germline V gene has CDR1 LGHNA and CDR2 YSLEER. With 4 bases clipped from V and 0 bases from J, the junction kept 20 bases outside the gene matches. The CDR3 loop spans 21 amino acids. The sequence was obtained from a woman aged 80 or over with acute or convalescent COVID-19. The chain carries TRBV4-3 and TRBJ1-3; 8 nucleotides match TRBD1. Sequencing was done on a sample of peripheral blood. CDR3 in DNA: TGCGCCAGCAGCCGATCCAAATCCGGGACAGGTTTTTCTACCTCTGGAAACACCATATATTTT. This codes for CASSRSKSGTGFSTSGNTIYF.